The sequence of this T cell receptor (beta chain) was determined in a study of blood T cell repertoires in COVID-19 (dated by TCRdb to 2018 to 2021). Regarding the study in general: The collaborator samples originated in the United States, Italy and Spain and spanned the acute and convalescent phases of COVID-19. The material from the prospective study consisted of cDNA or gDNA derived from T cells, B-cell-depleted T cells, or PBMCs. Subjects who had been exposed to COVID-19, were actively infected with it, or had recovered from it provided the deeply sampled blood TCRbeta repertoires that made up the dataset. The repertoires were released in a freely available public database meant as a resource for research on the immune response to SARS-CoV-2. The samples were drawn from two sources: the first 160 participants of the ongoing ImmuneRACE study, and 1,254 subjects contributed by 6 global collaborators. The sample metadata nearly always contained a de-identified subject ID, COVID-19 status, age in years and sex. Where HLA class I and class II types were available, the types were taken from metadata supplied by the sample provider, not from assay-based typing. The full study reports these points: How much clinical and demographic metadata was included differed by source and by participant, and the metadata was provided uncurated.

This clone was detected once. Its antigen is unknown. It has no much larger one-base neighbor in the sample; base qualities were not kept. Whole blood was collected in K2EDTA tubes by collaborating institutions according to the institutions' own protocols. Collaborator samples were shipped for TCRbeta analysis as frozen whole blood, isolated PBMCs, or DNA extracted from either sample type. The immunoSEQ Assay, a bias-controlled multiplex PCR, was used to amplify TCRbeta CDR3 regions from genomic DNA. The published analysis was carried out like this. The number of nucleated cells in each sample was estimated from the amplification of reference gene primers within the assay. Sequence reads were collapsed and filtered to measure the absolute abundance of every unique TCRbeta CDR3 rearrangement. For each sample, productive Simpson clonality was calculated as the square root of Simpson's diversity index over productive rearrangements. This is the immuneACCESS table as TCRdb keeps it, with only in-frame sequences that have V and J called. A part of the clones is gone; compared with another copy, unresolved V genes explain less than half, and the rest is unexplained. Clone size and V and J calls were adopted from that table, with D and trimming inferred from the DNA. Across this sample there are some 160,000 clones, with roughly nine tenths seen only once. Of the sample, approximately 4% is held by the ten largest clones.

The CDR3 spans 14 residues, from the cysteine through the phenylalanine. Just CDR3 DNA is preserved here, 42 bases in frame from base 1. The V end loses 2 bases and the J end loses 5 bases, and a stretch of 9 bases separates them. As encoded in the germline V gene (reference sequence), CDR1 is MNHNY while CDR2 is SVGAGI. Recombination connected TRBV6-6 to TRBJ1-4; TRBD1 could be the D gene, as 6 bases match. Sequences were obtained from peripheral blood. The source is a woman aged 70-85 years with acute or convalescent COVID-19. The DNA sequence is given as TGTGCCAGCAGTTACGGACAGCTAAATGAAAAACTGTTTTTT. It encodes CASSYGQLNEKLFF.